A selection of T cell receptor beta chains follows, all from one sample in a study of T cells in Graves' hyperthyroidism and ophthalmopathy. TCRdb re-called the multiplex PCR reads with MiXCR, one entry per CDR3 protein. This table holds about 360,000 distinct CDR3 sequences, approximately 13% found once. The sequenced sample consisted of blood. These receptors all come from a woman aged 18-29 years with Graves' hyperthyroidism. CDR3s include the opening cysteine and the closing phenylalanine or tryptophan. Fields, in order: clone size, D gene, V gene, J gene, CDR3 length, CDR3 DNA, CDR3 protein. A D gene is named only where the DNA matches it firmly. The size of a clone is reported for some rows only, either as once, few or many, or as a class for expanded clones.

size: -; D: TRBD1; V: TRBV9; J: TRBJ2-2; length: 16; DNA: TGTGCCAGCAGCCTACAGACAGGGAGTAGCACCGGGGAGCTGTTTTTT; CDR3: CASSLQTGSSTGELFF
size: many; D: -; V: TRBV12-3/TRBV12-4; J: TRBJ1-6; length: 15; DNA: TGTGCCAGCAGTTTAGGGGATAAGGCGGGATCACCCCTCCACTTT; CDR3: CASSLGDKAGSPLHF
size: -; D: TRBD1; V: TRBV5-5; J: TRBJ2-1; length: 14; DNA: TGTGCCAGCAGCTTGGAATGGACAGGGAATGAGCAGTTCTTC; CDR3: CASSLEWTGNEQFF
size: many; D: TRBD1; V: TRBV6-2/TRBV6-3; J: TRBJ2-7; length: 16; DNA: TGTGCCAGCAGCCACCGCCCGACAGGGGCCTCCTACGAGCAGTACTTC; CDR3: CASSHRPTGASYEQYF
size: many; D: -; V: TRBV28; J: TRBJ1-2; length: 12; DNA: TGTGCCAGCAGTGAGACGGGAGATGGCTACACCTTC; CDR3: CASSETGDGYTF
size: -; D: TRBD1; V: TRBV15; J: TRBJ2-2; length: 16; DNA: TGTGCCACCAGCAGAACGGGACAGGCCAACACCGGGGAGCTGTTTTTT; CDR3: CATSRTGQANTGELFF
size: once; D: -; V: TRBV5-1; J: TRBJ2-6; length: 14; DNA: TGCGCCAGCAGCGTATTTTCTGGGGCCAACGTCCTGACTTTC; CDR3: CASSVFSGANVLTF
size: many; D: -; V: TRBV3-1; J: TRBJ2-2; length: 15; DNA: TGTGCCAGCAGCCCCTCGGACGGGAACACCGGGGAGCTGTTTTTT; CDR3: CASSPSDGNTGELFF
size: many; D: -; V: TRBV6-2/TRBV6-3; J: TRBJ2-3; length: 13; DNA: TGTGCCAGGTCGGGAGCCCACACAGATACGCAGTATTTT; CDR3: CARSGAHTDTQYF
size: -; D: -; V: TRBV10-3; J: TRBJ2-2; length: 12; DNA: TGTGCCATCCGCGGGGTCACCGGGGAGCTGTTTTTT; CDR3: CAIRGVTGELFF
size: many; D: -; V: TRBV3-1; J: TRBJ2-2; length: 13; DNA: TGTGCCAGCAGCTTCGACGCAAGGCGGGAGCTGTTTTTT; CDR3: CASSFDARRELFF
size: many; D: -; V: TRBV28; J: TRBJ1-2; length: 15; DNA: TGTGCCAGCAGCCCCCCCCCGGGGCCATTATATGGCTACACCTTC; CDR3: CASSPPPGPLYGYTF
size: -; D: -; V: TRBV28; J: TRBJ2-5; length: 15; DNA: TGTGCCAGCAGTTTAAATATGGGATGGGCAGAGGGGGAGTACTTC; CDR3: CASSLNMGWAEGEYF
size: few; D: TRBD2; V: TRBV6-2/TRBV6-3; J: TRBJ2-1; length: 18; DNA: TGTGCCAGCAGTAAGCTACTAGCGGTAGCGGGAGCATTCGATGAGCAGTTCTTC; CDR3: CASSKLLAVAGAFDEQFF
size: many; D: TRBD2; V: TRBV5-1; J: TRBJ2-2; length: 16; DNA: TGCGCCAGCAGCTTGGGGACTAGCGGGAACACCGGGGAGCTGTTTTTT; CDR3: CASSLGTSGNTGELFF
size: many; D: TRBD1; V: TRBV12-3/TRBV12-4; J: TRBJ1-4; length: 14; DNA: TGTGCCAGCAGCTTCACAGGGGTGAATGAAAAACTGTTTTTT; CDR3: CASSFTGVNEKLFF
size: few; D: -; V: TRBV5-1; J: TRBJ2-7; length: 14; DNA: TGCGCCAGCAGCTTGTGGAGGGACTCCTACGAGCAGTACTTC; CDR3: CASSLWRDSYEQYF
size: many; D: -; V: TRBV20-1; J: TRBJ2-1; length: 11; DNA: TGCAGTGCTTTGAACCCGGTCGGGCAGTTCTTC; CDR3: CSALNPVGQFF
size: many; D: TRBD1; V: TRBV20-1; J: TRBJ1-5; length: 16; DNA: TGCAGTGCTCCCTCAGGCGGGACAGGAGCCAATCAGCCCCAGCATTTT; CDR3: CSAPSGGTGANQPQHF
size: many; D: TRBD2; V: TRBV20-1; J: TRBJ2-1; length: 15; DNA: TGCAGTGCTATTAGCGGGGGTAGCTCCTACAATGAGCAGTTCTTC; CDR3: CSAISGGSSYNEQFF
size: many; D: -; V: TRBV12-3/TRBV12-4; J: TRBJ2-7; length: 13; DNA: TGTGCCAGCAACCAGGGCGGCGTGGGCGAGCAGTACTTC; CDR3: CASNQGGVGEQYF
size: -; D: -; V: TRBV9; J: TRBJ1-1; length: 15; DNA: TGTGCCAGCAGCCCCAGGACGGGATTGAACACTGAAGCTTTCTTT; CDR3: CASSPRTGLNTEAFF